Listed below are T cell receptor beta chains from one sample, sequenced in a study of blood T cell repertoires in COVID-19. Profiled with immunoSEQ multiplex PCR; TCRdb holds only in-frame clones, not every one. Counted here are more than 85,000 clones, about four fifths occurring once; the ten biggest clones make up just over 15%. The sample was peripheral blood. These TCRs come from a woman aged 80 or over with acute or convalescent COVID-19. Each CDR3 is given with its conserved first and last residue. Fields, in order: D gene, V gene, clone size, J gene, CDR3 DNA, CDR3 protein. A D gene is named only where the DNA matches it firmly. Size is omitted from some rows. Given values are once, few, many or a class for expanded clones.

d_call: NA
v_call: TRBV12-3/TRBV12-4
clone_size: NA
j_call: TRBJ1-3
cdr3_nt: TGTGCCACTACAGGGCGCTCTGGAAACACCATATATTTT
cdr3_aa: CATTGRSGNTIYF

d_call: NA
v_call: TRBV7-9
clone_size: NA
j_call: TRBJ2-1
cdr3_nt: TGTGCCAGCAGCCCCCAGGTCAATGAGCAGTTCTTC
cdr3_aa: CASSPQVNEQFF

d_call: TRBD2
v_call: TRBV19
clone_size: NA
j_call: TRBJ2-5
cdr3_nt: TGTGCCAGTAGTTATGGGACTAGCGGGTCACAAGAGACCCAGTACTTC
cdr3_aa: CASSYGTSGSQETQYF

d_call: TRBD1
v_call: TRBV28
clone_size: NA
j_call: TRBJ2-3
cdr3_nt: TGTGCCAGCAGTTTTCACCCCGGGACAGGGGGACCCAATACGCAGTATTTT
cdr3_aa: CASSFHPGTGGPNTQYF

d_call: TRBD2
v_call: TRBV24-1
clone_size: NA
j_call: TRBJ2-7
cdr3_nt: TGTGCCACCAGTGCCCCGGGGGGGCTTGGGAGCTACGAGCAGTACTTC
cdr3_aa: CATSAPGGLGSYEQYF

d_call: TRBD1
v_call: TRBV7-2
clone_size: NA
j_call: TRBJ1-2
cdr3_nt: TGTGCCAGCAGCTCAAAACCGACAGGGGCGGGGTATGGCTACACCTTC
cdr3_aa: CASSSKPTGAGYGYTF

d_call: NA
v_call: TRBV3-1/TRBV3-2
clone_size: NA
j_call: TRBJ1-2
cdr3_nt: TGTGCCAGCTCCGACCTATCATCTGCCGGGTATGGCTACACCTTC
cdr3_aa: CASSDLSSAGYGYTF

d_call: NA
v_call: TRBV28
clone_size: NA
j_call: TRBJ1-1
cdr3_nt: TGTGCCAGCAGCCTGGACAGCCGAACTGAAGCTTTCTTT
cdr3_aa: CASSLDSRTEAFF

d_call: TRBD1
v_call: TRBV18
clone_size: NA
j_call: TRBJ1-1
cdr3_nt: TGTGCCAGCTCACCTAGGGACAGCCTGAACACTGAAGCTTTCTTT
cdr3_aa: CASSPRDSLNTEAFF

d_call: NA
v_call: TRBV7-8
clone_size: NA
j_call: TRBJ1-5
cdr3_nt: TGTGCCAGCAGCCTGCGGGCCCAAAGCAATCAGCCCCAGCATTTT
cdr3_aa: CASSLRAQSNQPQHF

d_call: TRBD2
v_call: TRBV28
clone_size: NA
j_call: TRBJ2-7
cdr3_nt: TGTGCCAGCAGTTTCGGGACTAGAGGTTACGAGCAGTACTTC
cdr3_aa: CASSFGTRGYEQYF

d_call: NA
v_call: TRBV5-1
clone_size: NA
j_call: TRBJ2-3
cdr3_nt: TGCGCCAGCAGCTTATCGACAGATACGCAGTATTTT
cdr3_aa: CASSLSTDTQYF

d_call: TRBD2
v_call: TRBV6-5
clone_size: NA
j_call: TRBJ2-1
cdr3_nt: TGTGCCAGCAGTTACCGGGGGACTAGCGGGAGTAATGAGCAGTTCTTC
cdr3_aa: CASSYRGTSGSNEQFF

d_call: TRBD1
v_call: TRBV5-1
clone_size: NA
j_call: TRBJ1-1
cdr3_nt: TGCGCCAGCAGCTTGAGGGGGACAGGTATGAACACTGAAGCTTTCTTT
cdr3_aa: CASSLRGTGMNTEAFF

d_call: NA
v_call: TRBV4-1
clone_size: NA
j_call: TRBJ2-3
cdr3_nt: TGCGCCAGCAGCCAAGATGCAGGGAATGCAGATACGCAGTATTTT
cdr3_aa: CASSQDAGNADTQYF

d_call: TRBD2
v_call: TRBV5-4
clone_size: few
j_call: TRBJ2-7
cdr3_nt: TGTGCCAGCAGCGCCGGGGCTAGCGGGGGCTCCTACGAGCAGTACTTC
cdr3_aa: CASSAGASGGSYEQYF

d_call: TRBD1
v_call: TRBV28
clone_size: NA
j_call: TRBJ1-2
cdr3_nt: TGTGCCAGCAGTTTATTTCAGGGGGCGGACGGCTACACCTTC
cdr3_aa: CASSLFQGADGYTF

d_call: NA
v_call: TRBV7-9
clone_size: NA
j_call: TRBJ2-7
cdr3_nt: TGTGCCAGCAGCTTCCTCGGTAGTCTAGCGCAAACCTACGAGCAGTACTTC
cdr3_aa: CASSFLGSLAQTYEQYF

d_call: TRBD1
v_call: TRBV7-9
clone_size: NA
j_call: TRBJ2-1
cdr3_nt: TGTGCCAGCAGCTCCCCCGGGACAGGATCTAATGAGCAGTTCTTC
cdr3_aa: CASSSPGTGSNEQFF

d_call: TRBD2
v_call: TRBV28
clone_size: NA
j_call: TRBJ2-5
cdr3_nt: TGTGCCTCCAGAGCTAGCGGGAGCCAAGAGACCCAGTACTTC
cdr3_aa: CASRASGSQETQYF

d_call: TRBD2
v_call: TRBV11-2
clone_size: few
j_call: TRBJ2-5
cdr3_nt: TGTGCCAGCAGCGTCTCGACTAGCTCGATAGAGACCCAGTACTTC
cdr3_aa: CASSVSTSSIETQYF

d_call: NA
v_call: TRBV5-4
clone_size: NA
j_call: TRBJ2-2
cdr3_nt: TGTGCCAGCAGCTTGGACAGGGCCACCGGGGAGCTGTTTTTT
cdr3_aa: CASSLDRATGELFF

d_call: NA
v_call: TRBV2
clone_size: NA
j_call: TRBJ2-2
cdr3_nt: TGTGCCAGCCGCTCGGACAGCACCGGGGAGCTGTTTTTT
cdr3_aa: CASRSDSTGELFF

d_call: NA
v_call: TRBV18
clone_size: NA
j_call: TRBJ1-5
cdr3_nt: TGTGCCAGTTCCGACAGGCCCAATCAGCCCCAGCATTTT
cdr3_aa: CASSDRPNQPQHF

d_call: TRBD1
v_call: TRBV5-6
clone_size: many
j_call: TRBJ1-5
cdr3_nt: TGTGCCAGCAGCAAGGGACAGGGATCGGGGCATTTT
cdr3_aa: CASSKGQGSGHF

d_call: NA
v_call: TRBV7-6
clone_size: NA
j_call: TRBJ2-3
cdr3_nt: TGTGCCAGCAGCCGTCAGTCGGGGTTGAGCACAGATACGCAGTATTTT
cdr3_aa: CASSRQSGLSTDTQYF

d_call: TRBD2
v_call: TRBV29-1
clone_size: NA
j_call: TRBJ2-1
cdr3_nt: TGCAGCGTCTCCGGGACTAGCGGGAGCAATGAGCAGTTCTTC
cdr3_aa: CSVSGTSGSNEQFF

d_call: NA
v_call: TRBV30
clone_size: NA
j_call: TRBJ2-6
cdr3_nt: TGTGCCTGGAGTACGACTACAACTGGGGCCAACGTCCTGACTTTC
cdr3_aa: CAWSTTTTGANVLTF

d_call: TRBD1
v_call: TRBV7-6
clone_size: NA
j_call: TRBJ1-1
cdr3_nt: TGTGCCAGCAGCATGCAAGGGACAGGAATGAACACTGAAGCTTTCTTT
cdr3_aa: CASSMQGTGMNTEAFF

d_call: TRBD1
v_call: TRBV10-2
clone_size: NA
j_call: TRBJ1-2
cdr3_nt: TGCGCCAGCAGCCCGGACCGGGACAGGTTTTCACAGGGACATGGCTACACCTTC
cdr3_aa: CASSPDRDRFSQGHGYTF

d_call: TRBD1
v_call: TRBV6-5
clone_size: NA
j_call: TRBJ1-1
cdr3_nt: TGTGCCACCACCGAAGGACAGGCGGGGGAAGCTTTCTTT
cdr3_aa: CATTEGQAGEAFF

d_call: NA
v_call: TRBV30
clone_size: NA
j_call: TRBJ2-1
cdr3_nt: TGTGCCTGGAGCGGGGGCGGGAGTTCGTACAATGAGCAGTTCTTC
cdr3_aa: CAWSGGGSSYNEQFF

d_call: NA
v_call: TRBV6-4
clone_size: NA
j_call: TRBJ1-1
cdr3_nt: TGTGCCAGCAGTGACTCTAGCAAGGCGGGGACTGAAGCTTTCTTT
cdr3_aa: CASSDSSKAGTEAFF

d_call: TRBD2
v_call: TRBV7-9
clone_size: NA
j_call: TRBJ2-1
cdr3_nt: TGTGCCAGCAGCTTAGTCGGCGGGAGTTTGGACAATGAGCAGTTCTTC
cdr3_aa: CASSLVGGSLDNEQFF

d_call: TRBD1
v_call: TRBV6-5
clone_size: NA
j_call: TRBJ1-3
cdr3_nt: TGTGCCAGCAGGGGGACAGCCGTCTCTGGAAACACCATATATTTT
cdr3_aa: CASRGTAVSGNTIYF

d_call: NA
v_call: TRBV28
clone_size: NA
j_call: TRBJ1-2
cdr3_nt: TGTGCCAGCAGACCCCTGGGCTCCTTAACCCGCTACACCTTC
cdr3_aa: CASRPLGSLTRYTF

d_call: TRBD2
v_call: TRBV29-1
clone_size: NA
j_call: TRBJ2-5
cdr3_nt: TGCAGCGTGCTTCTAGCGGGACGAGAGACCCAGTACTTC
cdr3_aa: CSVLLAGRETQYF

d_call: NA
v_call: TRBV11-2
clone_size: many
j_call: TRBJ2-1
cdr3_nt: TGTGCCAGCAGCTTGGACACCGCAAATGAGCAGTTCTTC
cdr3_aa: CASSLDTANEQFF

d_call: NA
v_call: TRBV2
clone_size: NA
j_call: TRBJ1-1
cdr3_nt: TGTGCCAGCAGGGAACACGGGGAGAACACTGAAGCTTTCTTT
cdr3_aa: CASREHGENTEAFF

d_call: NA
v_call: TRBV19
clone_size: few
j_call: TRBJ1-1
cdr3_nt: TGTGCCAGTAAACGGCTCGGATTGAAAGGGGACACTGAAGCTTTCTTT
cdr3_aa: CASKRLGLKGDTEAFF

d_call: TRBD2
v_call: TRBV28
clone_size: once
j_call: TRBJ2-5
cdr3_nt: TGTGCCAGCAGTTTATTACTAGCGGGAGATCGTGAGACCCAGTACTTC
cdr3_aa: CASSLLLAGDRETQYF

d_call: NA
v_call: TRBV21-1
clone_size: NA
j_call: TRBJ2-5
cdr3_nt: TGTGCCAGCAGCACATCGAAACACAGGGAATCAGAGACCCAGTACTTC
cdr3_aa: CASSTSKHRESETQYF

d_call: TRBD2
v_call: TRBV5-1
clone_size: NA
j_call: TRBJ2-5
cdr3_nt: TGCGCCAGCAGCCCGGGGGGTGGCGGGACTCAAGAGACCCAGTACTTC
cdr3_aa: CASSPGGGGTQETQYF

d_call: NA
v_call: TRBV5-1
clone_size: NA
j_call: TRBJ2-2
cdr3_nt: TGCGCCAGCAGGTCTACAGGGCTGGGCACCGGGGAGCTGTTTTTT
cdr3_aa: CASRSTGLGTGELFF

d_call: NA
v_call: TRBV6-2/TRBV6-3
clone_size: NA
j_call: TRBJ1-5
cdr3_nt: TGTGCCAGCAGTTACGGGAGGGGATCGAGCAATCAGCCCCAGCATTTT
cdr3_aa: CASSYGRGSSNQPQHF

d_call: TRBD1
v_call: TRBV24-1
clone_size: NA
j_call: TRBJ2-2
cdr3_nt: TGTGCCACAAGGGACAGAAACACCGGGGAGCTGTTTTTT
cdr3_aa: CATRDRNTGELFF

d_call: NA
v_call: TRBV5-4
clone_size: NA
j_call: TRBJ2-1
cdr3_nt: TGTGCCAGCAGCCAGGTAACTTTAGCGGAGGAGCAGTTCTTC
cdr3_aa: CASSQVTLAEEQFF

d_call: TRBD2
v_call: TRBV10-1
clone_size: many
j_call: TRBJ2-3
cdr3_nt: TGCGCCAGCAGCGGACTAGCGGGAGTGACAGATACGCAGTATTTT
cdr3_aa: CASSGLAGVTDTQYF

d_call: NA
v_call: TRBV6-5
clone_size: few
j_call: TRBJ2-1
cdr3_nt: TGTGCCAGCAGTTACTCAGTAGCAAATGAGCAGTTCTTC
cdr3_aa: CASSYSVANEQFF

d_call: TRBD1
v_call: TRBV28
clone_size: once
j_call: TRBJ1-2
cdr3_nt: TGTGCCAGCAGTTTAGGGGACAGGGATAGGTCATATGGCTACACCTTC
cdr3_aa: CASSLGDRDRSYGYTF

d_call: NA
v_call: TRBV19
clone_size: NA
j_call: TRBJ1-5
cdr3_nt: TGTGCCAGTAGTATACCAGGTGCTCAGCCCCAGCATTTT
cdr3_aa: CASSIPGAQPQHF

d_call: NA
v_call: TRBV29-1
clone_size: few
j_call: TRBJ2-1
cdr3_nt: TGCAGCGCTACGATCTATAGCGGAAAATACAATGAGCAGTTCTTC
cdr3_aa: CSATIYSGKYNEQFF

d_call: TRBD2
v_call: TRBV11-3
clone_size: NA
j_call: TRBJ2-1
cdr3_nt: TGTGCCAGCCGACTAGCGGGAGCCTACAATGAGCAGTTCTTC
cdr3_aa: CASRLAGAYNEQFF